The subject of this entry is one T cell receptor beta chain. Its antigen is undetermined. The data were obtained in a study of OX40 agonist ivuxolimab in advanced cancers. Notes on the study in general: Normalized T-cell clonal expansion was also low in a subset of nonresponders.

Libraries were prepared by immunoSEQ multiplex PCR; TCRdb keeps only in-frame clonotypes and omits some of them. The data contain roughly 34,000 clones, roughly 89% of them seen just once; the ten biggest clones take up around 39%. Unmatched junction bases numbered 4, after V lost 0 bases and J lost 5 bases. CDR1 and CDR2 from the germline V gene are SGDLS and YYNGEE. The CDR3 loop spans 14 amino acids. The clonotype comes from an adult with an advanced solid tumor such as melanoma, head and neck, liver or kidney cancer. The rearrangement links TRBV9 to TRBJ1-1; 7 bases line up with TRBD1. The source was CD4+ or CD8+ T cells sorted from blood, collected in a trial of the OX40 agonist ivuxolimab. CDR3 sequence reads: CASSVAGDSTEAFF. In DNA, the CDR3 is TGTGCCAGCAGCGTAGCCGGGGACAGTACTGAAGCTTTCTTT.